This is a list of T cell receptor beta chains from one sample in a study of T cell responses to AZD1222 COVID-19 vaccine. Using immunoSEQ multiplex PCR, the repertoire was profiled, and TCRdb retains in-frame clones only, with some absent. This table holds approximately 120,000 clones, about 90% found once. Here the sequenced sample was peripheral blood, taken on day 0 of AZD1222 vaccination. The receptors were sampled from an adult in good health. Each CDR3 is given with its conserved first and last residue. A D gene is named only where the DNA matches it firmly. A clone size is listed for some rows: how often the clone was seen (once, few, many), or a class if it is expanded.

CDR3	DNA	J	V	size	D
CASSLALGWRSYNEQFF	TGCGCCAGCAGCTTGGCTCTGGGTTGGAGGTCCTACAATGAGCAGTTCTTC	TRBJ2-1	TRBV5-1	NA	NA
CATTLSGPGTEAFF	TGTGCCACCACCCTGTCGGGACCCGGCACTGAAGCTTTCTTT	TRBJ1-1	TRBV6-5	NA	NA
CASSATGAHNGEQYF	TGCGCCAGCAGCGCCACAGGGGCCCATAATGGCGAGCAGTACTTC	TRBJ2-7	TRBV5-1	once	TRBD1
CAWSGRTSGRMNEQFF	TGTGCCTGGAGTGGTCGAACTAGCGGGAGGATGAATGAGCAGTTCTTC	TRBJ2-1	TRBV30	NA	TRBD2
CASSGLGYEQYF	TGTGCCAGCAGTGGGTTGGGCTACGAGCAGTACTTC	TRBJ2-7	TRBV27	NA	NA
CASSVRPGTSGLPYEQYF	TGTGCCAGCAGTGTAAGACCCGGGACTAGCGGGTTACCATACGAGCAGTACTTC	TRBJ2-7	TRBV6-1	NA	TRBD2
CASSSGTGGEQYF	TGTGCCAGCAGTTCCGGGACAGGGGGAGAGCAGTACTTC	TRBJ2-7	TRBV6-5	NA	TRBD1
CASSVTGRPYGYTF	TGTGCCAGCAGCGTCACGGGGAGACCCTATGGCTACACCTTC	TRBJ1-2	TRBV9	NA	NA
CASSLAPGVGEQYF	TGTGCCAGCAGCTTGGCTCCAGGGGTGGGCGAGCAGTACTTC	TRBJ2-7	TRBV11-2	NA	NA
CASSLIRDTEAFF	TGTGCCAGCAGCTTAATAAGGGACACTGAAGCTTTCTTT	TRBJ1-1	TRBV7-9	NA	NA
CASSPPGGAKNIQYF	TGTGCTTCTTCCCCCCCCGGTGGGGCCAAAAACATTCAGTACTTC	TRBJ2-4	TRBV18	once	NA
CASSRPGLAFTDTQYF	TGTGCCAGCAGTCGCCCGGGACTAGCTTTCACAGATACGCAGTATTTT	TRBJ2-3	TRBV27	NA	TRBD2
CASSSPRSGANVLTF	TGTGCCAGCAGTTCCCCCCGCTCTGGGGCCAACGTCCTGACTTTC	TRBJ2-6	TRBV6-5	NA	NA
CASSGPNSYGYTF	TGTGCCAGCAGTGGACCGAATAGCTATGGCTACACCTTC	TRBJ1-2	TRBV2	NA	NA
CASSYGQHSYEQYF	TGTGCCAGTAGTTACGGACAGCACTCCTACGAGCAGTACTTC	TRBJ2-7	TRBV19	few	NA
CASSEGGASNQPQHF	TGTGCCAGCAGTGAAGGGGGGGCTAGCAATCAGCCCCAGCATTTT	TRBJ1-5	TRBV6-1	NA	NA
CASSSGPNTEAFF	TGTGCCAGCAGCTCGGGCCCGAACACTGAAGCTTTCTTT	TRBJ1-1	TRBV11-3	NA	NA
CASSTTRQGAGNQPQHF	TGTGCCAGTAGTACGACAAGACAGGGGGCTGGCAATCAGCCCCAGCATTTT	TRBJ1-5	TRBV19	NA	TRBD1
CACLRGQNYGYTF	TGTGCCTGCCTCAGGGGCCAAAACTATGGCTACACCTTC	TRBJ1-2	TRBV30	once	NA
CASSLGQGSGGYTF	TGCGCCAGCAGCTTGGGACAGGGGAGTGGTGGCTACACCTTC	TRBJ1-2	TRBV5-1	NA	TRBD1
CASSLAGRSFTDTQYF	TGTGCCAGCAGCTTGGCAGGACGGTCCTTCACAGATACGCAGTATTTT	TRBJ2-3	TRBV5-6	NA	NA
CASSSSLALDTQYF	TGTGCCAGCAGCTCCTCACTAGCGCTCGATACGCAGTATTTT	TRBJ2-3	TRBV7-8	NA	TRBD2
CASSAHVGPNEQFF	TGTGCCAGCAGCGCCCACGTCGGCCCCAATGAGCAGTTCTTC	TRBJ2-1	TRBV11-2	few	NA